The 5 T cell receptor beta chains below were found in one sample sequenced in a study of T cells in Graves' hyperthyroidism and ophthalmopathy. The investigators amplified TCR beta CDR3 regions from RNA transcripts. The study used the HTBI primer set for a first-round RT-PCR of the TCR CDR3. TCRdb itself ran the multiplex PCR reads through MiXCR, one entry per CDR3 protein. Of approximately 530,000 distinct CDR3 sequences listed, 20% are singletons. The sequencing input was blood. The receptor set was obtained from a man aged 35-49 years with Graves' ophthalmopathy.

J is TRBJ2-1 and V is TRBV4-3; perhaps TRBD1 as D (6 bases). This CDR3 has 14 amino acids. V shed 0 bases and J shed 7 bases, with 10 bases lying between them. Looked up from germline, CDR1 is LGHNA and CDR2 is YSLEER. The CDR3: CASSQEQGPNEQFF. CDR3 nucleotides: TGCGCCAGCAGCCAAGAACAGGGTCCTAATGAGCAGTTCTTC.

This clonotype was detected only a few times. The V and J genes are TRBV5-1 and TRBJ1-1; possible D gene TRBD1, 5 bases. V dropped 0 bases and J dropped 1 base, with 10 bases sitting between them. Germline CDR1 SGHRS, CDR2 YFSETQ. This CDR3 spans 15 amino acids. This chain's CDR3 is CASSLAHGGNTEAFF. The CDR3 DNA sequence: TGCGCCAGCAGCTTGGCCCATGGGGGGAACACTGAAGCTTTCTTT.

This clonotype was seen repeatedly, ten times or more. The rearrangement links TRBV6-5 to TRBJ2-7; 11 bases are shared with TRBD1. The CDR3 extends over 13 amino acids. Looked up from germline, CDR1 is MNHEY and CDR2 is SVGAGI. J gave up 7 bases and V 2 bases, and 1 base lay outside the gene matches. The CDR3, as DNA: TGTGCCAGCAGTTACCGGGACAGGGGGGAGCAGTACTTC. This encodes CASSYRDRGEQYF.

As for this clonotype: A read error may be the cause here, since a much bigger clone is one base away. The rearrangement uses TRBV3-1 and TRBJ1-1; D gene ambiguous. This CDR3 has 13 amino acids. Trimming stripped 2 bases from V and 6 bases from J, with 10 bases between. Germline V gene sequence: CDR1 LGHDT, CDR2 YNNKEL (reference sequence). DNA for the CDR3: TGTGCCAGCAGCCAACTAGGACGGGCTGAAGCTTTCTTT. It yields the protein CASSQLGRAEAFF.

Ten or more counts support this clonotype. The rearrangement uses TRBV7-9 and TRBJ1-2, with a possible D match to TRBD1 (6 bases). CDR1 is SEHNR and CDR2 is FQNEAQ in the germline V gene (reference sequence). V dropped 0 bases and J dropped 8 bases, with 10 bases sitting between them. The CDR3 runs 13 residues. This CDR3 is CASSLAGGGGYTF. In nucleotides, the CDR3 is TGTGCCAGCAGCTTAGCAGGGGGTGGCGGCTACACCTTC.